A selection of T cell receptor beta chains follows, all from one sample in a study of cytomegalovirus exposure and HLA in healthy donors. Some clones are missing from TCRdb's copy, which holds only in-frame ones; the method was immunoSEQ multiplex PCR. This table has around 150,000 clones, nearly 80% appearing once. The specimen sequenced was PBMCs. The receptors stem from a man aged 50-59 years in good health and CMV-seropositive. Each CDR3 is given with its conserved first and last residue. A D gene is named only where the DNA matches it firmly. Expanded clones are given a class, and other clones once, few, many or no size at all.

j_call	d_call	clone_size	v_call	cdr3_aa	cdr3_nt
TRBJ2-1	TRBD2	.	TRBV7-8	CASSLTSGGKGEQFF	TGTGCCAGCAGCTTGACTAGCGGGGGGAAAGGTGAGCAGTTCTTC
TRBJ2-2	TRBD1	once	TRBV7-7	CASSLGTGSAGELFF	TGTGCCAGCAGCTTGGGGACAGGGAGTGCCGGGGAGCTGTTTTTT
TRBJ1-6	.	.	TRBV5-4	CASQRASDSPLHF	TGTGCCAGCCAAAGGGCTAGCGATTCACCCCTCCACTTT
TRBJ1-1	TRBD1	.	TRBV29-1	CSVYPVQGIGDTEAFF	TGCAGCGTTTACCCAGTACAGGGGATAGGCGACACTGAAGCTTTCTTT
TRBJ2-5	TRBD1	.	TRBV7-2	CASSRQGAGETQYF	TGTGCCAGCAGCAGACAGGGGGCTGGGGAGACCCAGTACTTC
TRBJ1-1	TRBD1	.	TRBV5-6	CASSLRKGARNTEAFF	TGTGCCAGCAGCTTGCGAAAGGGGGCAAGGAACACTGAAGCTTTCTTT
TRBJ1-6	.	.	TRBV5-5	CASSLGGRYSPLHF	TGTGCCAGCAGCTTGGGGGGCCGCTATTCACCCCTCCACTTT
TRBJ2-6	.	.	TRBV13	CASNLAQESSGANVLTF	TGTGCCAGCAACTTAGCACAGGAGAGCTCTGGGGCCAACGTCCTGACTTTC
TRBJ1-2	.	.	TRBV14	CASSQGSGGYGYTF	TGTGCCAGCAGCCAAGGAAGTGGAGGCTATGGCTACACCTTC
TRBJ2-3	.	few	TRBV2	CASSYQTKDTQYF	TGTGCCAGCAGCTATCAGACTAAGGATACGCAGTATTTT
TRBJ2-2	.	.	TRBV7-8	CASSLKNGELFF	TGTGCCAGCAGCCTAAAGAACGGGGAGCTGTTTTTT
TRBJ1-2	TRBD1	.	TRBV29-1	CSVDHRGGGYTF	TGCAGCGTGGACCACAGGGGTGGGGGCTACACCTTC
TRBJ2-1	.	.	TRBV21-1	CASSLAGERNPEQFF	TGTGCCAGCAGCTTAGCGGGCGAACGAAATCCTGAGCAGTTCTTC
TRBJ2-7	TRBD1	few	TRBV5-1	CASSLRGTGSSYEQYF	TGCGCCAGCAGCTTGCGCGGGACAGGGAGCTCCTACGAGCAGTACTTC
TRBJ1-1	.	.	TRBV6-5	CASSYSTQGTEAFF	TGTGCCAGCAGTTACTCGACACAGGGTACTGAAGCTTTCTTT
TRBJ2-7	.	.	TRBV20-1	CSARDRAKQYF	TGCAGTGCTAGAGACAGGGCTAAACAGTACTTC
TRBJ1-1	.	.	TRBV5-8	CASSDRWTEAFF	TGTGCCAGCTCCGACAGGTGGACTGAAGCTTTCTTT
TRBJ2-1	TRBD2	.	TRBV5-1	CASSASSGGTYNEQFF	TGCGCCAGCAGCGCCTCAAGCGGGGGGACCTACAATGAGCAGTTCTTC
TRBJ1-5	.	.	TRBV2	CASSEVRDPASNQPQHF	TGTGCCAGCAGTGAAGTGCGGGATCCGGCGAGCAATCAGCCCCAGCATTTT
TRBJ2-3	.	.	TRBV28	CASSLRSRVDTQYF	TGTGCCAGCAGTTTACGGTCCCGGGTAGATACGCAGTATTTT
TRBJ1-5	.	few	TRBV28	CASSLTSPQQPQHF	TGTGCCAGCAGTTTAACCAGTCCCCAGCAGCCCCAGCATTTT
TRBJ1-5	.	.	TRBV5-1	CASSYGGEGYQPQHF	TGCGCCAGCAGCTACGGGGGGGAGGGCTATCAGCCCCAGCATTTT
TRBJ1-6	.	.	TRBV28	CASRYSRGYNSPLHF	TGTGCCAGCAGGTACTCGCGGGGGTATAATTCACCCCTCCACTTT
TRBJ2-7	TRBD1	.	TRBV6-5	CASRAGTGHYEQYF	TGTGCCAGCAGGGCCGGGACAGGGCACTACGAGCAGTACTTC
TRBJ1-5	.	.	TRBV6-1	CASSEDNAEGYQPQHF	TGTGCCAGCAGTGAAGATAATGCCGAGGGCTATCAGCCCCAGCATTTT
TRBJ2-5	TRBD2	.	TRBV7-6	CASKGLAGEYQETQYF	TGTGCCAGCAAGGGACTAGCGGGGGAGTACCAAGAGACCCAGTACTTC
TRBJ1-4	TRBD1	.	TRBV27	CASQPQGATNEKLFF	TGTGCCAGCCAACCCCAGGGGGCAACTAATGAAAAACTGTTTTTT
TRBJ1-1	TRBD1	.	TRBV30	CASLHPGGTEAFF	TGTGCCTCCCTACATCCAGGGGGCACTGAAGCTTTCTTT
TRBJ1-2	.	.	TRBV5-1	CASSTSNYGYTF	TGCGCCAGCAGCACGAGTAACTATGGCTACACCTTC
TRBJ1-3	.	.	TRBV28	CASSFPRLSGNTIYF	TGTGCCAGCAGTTTCCCGCGACTCTCTGGAAACACCATATATTTT
TRBJ2-1	TRBD1	few	TRBV6-6	CASSKGQDYYNEQFF	TGTGCCAGCAGTAAGGGACAGGATTACTACAATGAGCAGTTCTTC
TRBJ2-5	TRBD2	.	TRBV19	CASTDSGGVAETQYF	TGTGCCAGTACTGATAGCGGGGGGGTTGCGGAGACCCAGTACTTC
TRBJ2-1	.	.	TRBV7-6	CASSLALRRGAEQFF	TGTGCCAGCAGCTTAGCGCTCCGCAGGGGGGCTGAGCAGTTCTTC
TRBJ2-3	TRBD2	few	TRBV2	CASSALAGRTDTQYF	TGTGCCAGCAGTGCCCTAGCGGGGCGCACAGATACGCAGTATTTT
TRBJ2-7	.	few	TRBV9	CASSVGSGTLLYEQYF	TGTGCCAGCAGCGTAGGGTCCGGGACACTTCTTTACGAGCAGTACTTC
TRBJ1-6	TRBD1	.	TRBV6-1	CASRGTGTGNSPLHF	TGTGCCAGCAGGGGGACAGGGACAGGTAATTCACCCCTCCACTTT
TRBJ2-7	.	.	TRBV4-3	CASSQDLAGAKSYEQYF	TGCGCCAGCAGCCAAGATCTCGCAGGGGCTAAATCCTACGAGCAGTACTTC
TRBJ1-4	.	few	TRBV5-1	CASSLTGPNEKLFF	TGCGCCAGCAGCTTGACAGGGCCAAATGAAAAACTGTTTTTT
TRBJ2-7	TRBD1	.	TRBV5-6	CASSFGTGTYEQYF	TGTGCCAGCAGCTTCGGGACAGGTACCTACGAGCAGTACTTC
TRBJ1-2	TRBD1	.	TRBV5-1	CASSLDRGDGYTF	TGCGCCAGCAGCCTGGACAGGGGGGACGGCTACACCTTC
TRBJ2-3	TRBD1	.	TRBV28	CASSGRDRAPDTQYF	TGTGCCAGCAGTGGTCGGGACAGGGCCCCAGATACGCAGTATTTT
TRBJ2-3	TRBD1	.	TRBV30	CAWTTRGPDTQYF	TGTGCCTGGACAACAAGGGGGCCTGATACGCAGTATTTT
TRBJ1-6	TRBD1	.	TRBV28	CASSLGTGGLAPLHF	TGTGCCAGCAGTTTAGGTACAGGGGGCTTGGCACCCCTCCACTTT
TRBJ1-3	.	.	TRBV28	CASSPRSAGNTIYF	TGTGCCAGTAGTCCCCGGAGTGCTGGAAACACCATATATTTT
TRBJ2-1	TRBD2	.	TRBV20-1	CSSGLANEQFF	TGCAGTTCGGGACTAGCAAATGAGCAGTTCTTC
TRBJ2-1	.	.	TRBV14	CASSLLLASNEQFF	TGTGCCAGCAGCCTTCTCCTAGCTAGCAATGAGCAGTTCTTC
TRBJ2-3	TRBD1	once	TRBV5-1	CASRPGTGTTDTQYF	TGCGCCAGCAGACCCGGGACAGGGACCACAGATACGCAGTATTTT